This TCR beta chain was identified in a study of shared clonotypes between healthy human individuals. Study-wide context: Three plates were used per donor for CD4 naive, three for CD4 memory, two for CD8 naive and one for CD8 memory.

The CDR3 contains 14 residues. V gave up 4 bases and J gave up 7 bases, with 16 bases separating them. Looked up from germline, CDR1 is SNHLY and CDR2 is FYNNEI. This clone was counted between two and nine times. Sequencing used immunoSEQ multiplex PCR; TCRdb keeps in-frame clones, though not all of them. Seen here are hundreds of thousands of clones, roughly 70% observed once, and the top ten hold approximately 1.8%. Sequencing used memory CD4+ T cells sorted from blood. Indicated subset: CD45RA-negative fraction. J is TRBJ2-5 and V is TRBV2; tentatively, D is TRBD2 (6 bases). The TCR comes from a woman aged 25 to 45 in good health. In nucleotides, the CDR3 is TGTGCCAGCAGTGTGGAGGGGATCGAGGGGACCCAGTACTTC. Protein product: CASSVEGIEGTQYF.